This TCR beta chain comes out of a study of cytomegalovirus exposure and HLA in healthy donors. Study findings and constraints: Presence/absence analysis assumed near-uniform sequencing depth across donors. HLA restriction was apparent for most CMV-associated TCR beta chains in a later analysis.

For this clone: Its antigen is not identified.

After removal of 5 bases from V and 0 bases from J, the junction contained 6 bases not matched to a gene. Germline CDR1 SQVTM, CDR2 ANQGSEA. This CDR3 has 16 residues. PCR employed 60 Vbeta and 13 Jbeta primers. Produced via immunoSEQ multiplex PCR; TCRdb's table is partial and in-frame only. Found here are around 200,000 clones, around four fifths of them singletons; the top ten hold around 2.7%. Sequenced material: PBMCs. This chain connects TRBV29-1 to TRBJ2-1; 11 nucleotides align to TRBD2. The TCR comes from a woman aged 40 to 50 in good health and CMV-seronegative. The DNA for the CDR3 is TGCAGCGTTACCGGGACTAGCGGAAGCTCCTACAATGAGCAGTTCTTC. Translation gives CSVTGTSGSSYNEQFF.